This T cell receptor (beta chain) was identified during a study of shared clonotypes between healthy human individuals. Whole-study context: Plates per donor: three CD4 naive, three CD4 memory, two CD8 naive, one CD8 memory.

Study findings and constraints: Compared with clonotypes that all four donors shared, non-shared clonotypes had lower generation probabilities.

Data came from immunoSEQ multiplex PCR; TCRdb stores just in-frame clones and leaves some out. The sample lists more than 1,200,000 clones, around 98.5% occurring once. Details on this clone: Antigen unknown.

Recent acute infections and vaccinations were absent in the healthy HIV-negative adult donors. The investigators split CD4+ cells into a CD45RA+ naive subset and a CD45RA-negative memory subset. Germline assignment: CDR1 MNHEY and CDR2 SMNVEV (reference sequence). The CDR3 has 14 residues. Trimming left V 7 bases short and J 5 bases short, with 14 bases between. The TCR comes from a man aged 30 to 45 in good health. Input material: naive CD4+ T cells sorted from blood. Subset in this sample: CD45RA+ positively selected. This chain links TRBV27 with TRBJ2-2, with D perhaps matching TRBD2 (5 bases). The CDR3, as DNA: TGTGCCAGCACCTTAGTCGGGGTTACCGGGGAGCTGTTTTTT. This translates into CASTLVGVTGELFF.